One and the same sample provided the 8 T cell receptor beta chains below, sequenced in a study of blood T cell repertoires in COVID-19. Using immunoSEQ multiplex PCR, the repertoire was profiled, and TCRdb retains in-frame clones only, with some absent. The table records roughly 120,000 clones, about nine tenths of them present only once. The sample taken for sequencing was peripheral blood. The source is a man in his fifties with active COVID-19.

The chain combines TRBV5-8 with TRBJ1-5; no reliable D call. Trimming shortened V by 7 bases and J by 2 bases, and 13 bases separated the two germline ends. Per germline, CDR1 SGHTS and CDR2 YDEGEE. The CDR3 extends over 14 amino acids. The DNA for the CDR3 is TGTGCCAGCGAGAATCGCGGGCGCAATCAGCCCCAGCATTTT. This translates into CASENRGRNQPQHF. The entire variable domain, with the rest obtained from reference TRBV5-8 and TRBJ1-5, is as follows: EAGVTQSPTHLIKTRGQQATLRCSPISGHTSVYWYQQALGLGLQFLLWYDEGEERNRGNFPPRFSGRQFPNYSSELNVNALELEDSALYLCASENRGRNQPQHFGDGTRLSIL.

The chain carries TRBV18 and TRBJ1-1, with D possibly TRBD1 on 5 matching bases. Germline assignment: CDR1 KGHSH and CDR2 LQKENI. The CDR3 totals 15 residues. Trimming pared 6 bases from V and 1 base from J, leaving 15 bases between. CDR3 DNA sequence: TGTGCCAGCTCCCGCCTCGAAACAGGGAACACTGAAGCTTTCTTT. Translating gives CASSRLETGNTEAFF.

V gene TRBV7-8 combines with J gene TRBJ2-3; a possible D gene is TRBD2 (5 bases). The V and J ends lost 5 bases and 6 bases respectively, with 12 bases between them. This CDR3 has 13 amino acids. CDR1 and CDR2 (germline): SGHVS, FQNEAQ. The CDR3 sequence: CASSERTADTQYF. The CDR3 region has the DNA TGTGCCAGCAGCGAGCGGACCGCGGATACGCAGTATTTT.

The genes are TRBV2 and TRBJ2-1; D perhaps matches TRBD1 (6 bases). Germline CDR1 SNHLY, CDR2 FYNNEI. Trimming shortened V by 6 bases and J by 9 bases, and 21 bases separated the two germline ends. The CDR3 runs to 15 residues. The CDR3 region is CASSKTGVGPGEQFF. The CDR3 DNA reads TGTGCCAGCAGCAAGACAGGAGTTGGACCTGGTGAGCAGTTCTTC.

The chain carries TRBV12-3 or TRBV12-4 and TRBJ1-2; D remains unclear. V dropped 4 bases and J dropped 4 bases, with 10 bases sitting between them. The CDR3 has 13 amino acids. CDR3 loop: CASSSPGSYGYTF. In DNA, the CDR3 is TGTGCCAGCAGTTCACCGGGGAGCTATGGCTACACCTTC.

The chain recombines TRBV19 with TRBJ2-3, with D maybe TRBD2 (5 bases). The CDR3 length is 17 residues. Looked up from germline, CDR1 is LNHDA and CDR2 is SQIVND (reference sequence). V shed 6 bases and J shed 2 bases, with 21 bases lying between them. CDR3 DNA: TGTGCCAGTAGCCTCAGTTCGGGCGGGCACATCACAGATACGCAGTATTTT. Translated: CASSLSSGGHITDTQYF.

The chain uses TRBV14 and TRBJ2-1; TRBD2 might be the D (5 bases). The CDR3 is 13 residues long. The germline V and J ends were trimmed by 8 bases and 8 bases, with 16 bases remaining between them. Germline V gene sequence: CDR1 SGHDN, CDR2 FVKESK. For the CDR3, the DNA is TGTGCCAGCCGCGACACTAGGCGGGATGAGCAGTTCTTC. Encoded protein: CASRDTRRDEQFF. Complete variable domain (other parts from reference TRBV14 and TRBJ2-1): EAGVTQFPSHSVIEKGQTVTLRCDPISGHDNLYWYRRVMGKEIKFLLHFVKESKQDESGMPNNRFLAERTGGTYSTLKVQPAELEDSGVYFCASRDTRRDEQFFGPGTRLTVL.

The V call is TRBV2, the J call TRBJ2-7; TRBD1 might be the D (6 bases). Looked up from germline, CDR1 is SNHLY and CDR2 is FYNNEI. The V end lost 6 bases, the J end lost 2 bases, and 11 bases lay between the germline ends. The CDR3 extends over 13 amino acids. The CDR3 DNA reads TGTGCCAGCAGGAGGACAGCCGCCTACGAGCAGTACGTC. Its translation: CASRRTAAYEQYV.